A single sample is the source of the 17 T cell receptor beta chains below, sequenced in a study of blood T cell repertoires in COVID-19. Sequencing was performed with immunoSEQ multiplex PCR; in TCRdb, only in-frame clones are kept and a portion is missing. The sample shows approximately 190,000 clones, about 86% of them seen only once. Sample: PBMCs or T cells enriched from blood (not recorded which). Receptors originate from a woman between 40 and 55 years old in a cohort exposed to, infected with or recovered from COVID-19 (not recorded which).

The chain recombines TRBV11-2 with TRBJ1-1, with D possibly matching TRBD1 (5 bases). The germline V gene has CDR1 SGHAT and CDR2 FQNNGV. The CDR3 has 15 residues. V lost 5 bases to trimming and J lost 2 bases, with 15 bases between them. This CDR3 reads CASSGPLGANTEAFF. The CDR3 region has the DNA TGTGCCAGCAGCGGGCCCCTTGGGGCAAACACTGAAGCTTTCTTT.

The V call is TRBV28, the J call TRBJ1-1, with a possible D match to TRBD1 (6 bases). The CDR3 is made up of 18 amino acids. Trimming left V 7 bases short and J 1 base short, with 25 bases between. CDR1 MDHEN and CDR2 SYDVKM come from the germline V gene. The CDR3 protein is CASNLHSGAAFGNTEAFF. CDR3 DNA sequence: TGTGCCAGCAATCTACATTCAGGGGCCGCCTTCGGGAACACTGAAGCTTTCTTT.

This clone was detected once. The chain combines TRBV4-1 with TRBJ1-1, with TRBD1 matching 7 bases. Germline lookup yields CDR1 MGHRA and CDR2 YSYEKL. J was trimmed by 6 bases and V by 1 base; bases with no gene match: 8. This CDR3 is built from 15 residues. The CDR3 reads CASSQVAGGIAEAFF. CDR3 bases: TGCGCCAGCAGCCAAGTCGCAGGGGGTATTGCTGAAGCTTTCTTT.

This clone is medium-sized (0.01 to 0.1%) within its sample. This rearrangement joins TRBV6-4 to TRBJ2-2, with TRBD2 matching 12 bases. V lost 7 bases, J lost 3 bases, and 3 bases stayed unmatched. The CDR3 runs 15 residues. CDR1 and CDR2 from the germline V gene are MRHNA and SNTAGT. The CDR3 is CASTRLAGDTGELFF. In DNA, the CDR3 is TGTGCCAGCACCCGACTAGCGGGGGACACCGGGGAGCTGTTTTTT.

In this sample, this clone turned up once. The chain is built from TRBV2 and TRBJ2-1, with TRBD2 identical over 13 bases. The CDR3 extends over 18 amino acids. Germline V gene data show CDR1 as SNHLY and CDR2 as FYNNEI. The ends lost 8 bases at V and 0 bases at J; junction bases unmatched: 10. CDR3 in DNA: TGTGCCAGCGCCGGGACTAGCGGGAAGCTAAGCTCCTACAATGAGCAGTTCTTC. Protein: CASAGTSGKLSSYNEQFF.

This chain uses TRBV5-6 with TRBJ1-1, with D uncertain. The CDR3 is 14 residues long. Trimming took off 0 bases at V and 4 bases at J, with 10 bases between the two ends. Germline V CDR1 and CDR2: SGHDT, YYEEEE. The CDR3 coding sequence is TGTGCCAGCAGCTTGGTTACGGGGTCCACTGAAGCTTTCTTT. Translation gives CASSLVTGSTEAFF.

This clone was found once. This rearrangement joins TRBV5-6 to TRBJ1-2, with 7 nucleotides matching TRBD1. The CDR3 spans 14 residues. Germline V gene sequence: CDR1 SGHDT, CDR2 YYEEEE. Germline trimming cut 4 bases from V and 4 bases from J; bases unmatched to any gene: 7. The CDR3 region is CASSPETGPYGYTF. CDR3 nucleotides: TGTGCCAGCAGCCCAGAGACAGGGCCCTATGGCTACACCTTC.

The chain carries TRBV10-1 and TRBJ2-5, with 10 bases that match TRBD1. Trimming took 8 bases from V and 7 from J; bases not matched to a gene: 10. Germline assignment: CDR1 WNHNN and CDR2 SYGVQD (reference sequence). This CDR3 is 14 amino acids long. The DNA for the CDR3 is TGCGCCAGCGCGGGACAGGGGCCTCCAGGGACCCAGTACTTC. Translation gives CASAGQGPPGTQYF.

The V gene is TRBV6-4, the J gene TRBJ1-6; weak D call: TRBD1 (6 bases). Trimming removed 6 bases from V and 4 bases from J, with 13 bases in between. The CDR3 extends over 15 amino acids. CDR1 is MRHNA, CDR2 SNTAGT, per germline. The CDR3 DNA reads TGTGCCAGCAGATGGACAGACTTGTATAATTCACCCCTCCACTTT. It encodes CASRWTDLYNSPLHF.

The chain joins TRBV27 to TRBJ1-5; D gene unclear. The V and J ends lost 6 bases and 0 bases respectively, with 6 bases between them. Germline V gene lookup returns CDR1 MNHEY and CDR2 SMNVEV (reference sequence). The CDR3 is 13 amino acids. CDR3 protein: CASRLVSNQPQHF. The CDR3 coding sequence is TGTGCCAGCAGACTCGTTAGCAATCAGCCCCAGCATTTT.

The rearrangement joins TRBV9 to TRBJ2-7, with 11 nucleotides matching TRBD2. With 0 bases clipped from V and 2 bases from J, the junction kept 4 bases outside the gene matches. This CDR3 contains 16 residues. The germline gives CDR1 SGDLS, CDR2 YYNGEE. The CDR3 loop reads CASSVGGGLAAYEQYF. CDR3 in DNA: TGTGCCAGCAGCGTAGGGGGGGGACTAGCGGCCTACGAGCAGTACTTC. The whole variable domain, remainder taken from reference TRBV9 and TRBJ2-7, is DSGVTQTPKHLITATGQRVTLRCSPRSGDLSVYWYQQSLDQGLQFLIQYYNGEERAKGNILERFSAQQFPDLHSELNLSSLELGDSALYFCASSVGGGLAAYEQYFGPGTRLTVT.

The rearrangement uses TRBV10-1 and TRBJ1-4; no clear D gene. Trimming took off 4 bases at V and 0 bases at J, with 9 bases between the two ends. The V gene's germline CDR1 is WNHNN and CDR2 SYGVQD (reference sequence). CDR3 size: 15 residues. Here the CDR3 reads CASSATVATNEKLFF. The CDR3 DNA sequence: TGCGCCAGCAGTGCCACGGTGGCAACTAATGAAAAACTGTTTTTT.

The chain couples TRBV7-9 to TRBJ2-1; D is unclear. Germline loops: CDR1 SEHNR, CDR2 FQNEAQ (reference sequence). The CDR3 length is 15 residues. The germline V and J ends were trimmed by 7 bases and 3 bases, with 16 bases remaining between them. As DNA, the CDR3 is TGTGCCAGCAACCAGGTGGGCAGAAGCTACAATGAGCAGTTCTTC. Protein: CASNQVGRSYNEQFF.

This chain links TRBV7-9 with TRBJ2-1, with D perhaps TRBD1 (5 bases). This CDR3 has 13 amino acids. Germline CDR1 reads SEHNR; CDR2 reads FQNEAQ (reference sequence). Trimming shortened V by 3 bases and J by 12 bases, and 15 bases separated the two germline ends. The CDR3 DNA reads TGTGCCAGCAGCTTTCACCTACACAGGACGCAGTTCTTC. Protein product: CASSFHLHRTQFF.

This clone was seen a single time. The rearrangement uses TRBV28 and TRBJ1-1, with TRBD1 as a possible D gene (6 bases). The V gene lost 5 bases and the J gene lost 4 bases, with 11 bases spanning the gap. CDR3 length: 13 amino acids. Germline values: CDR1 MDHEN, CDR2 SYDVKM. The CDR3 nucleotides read TGTGCCAGCAGTATAGGGGGGGTCACTGAAGCTTTCTTT. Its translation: CASSIGGVTEAFF.

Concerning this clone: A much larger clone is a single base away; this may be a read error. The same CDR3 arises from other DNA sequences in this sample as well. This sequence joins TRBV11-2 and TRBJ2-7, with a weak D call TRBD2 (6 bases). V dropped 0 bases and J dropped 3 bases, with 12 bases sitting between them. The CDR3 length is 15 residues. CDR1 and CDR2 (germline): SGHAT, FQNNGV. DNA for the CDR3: TGTGCCAGCAGCTTAGATTACGGGGGAAACTACGAGCAGTACTTC. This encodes CASSLDYGGNYEQYF.

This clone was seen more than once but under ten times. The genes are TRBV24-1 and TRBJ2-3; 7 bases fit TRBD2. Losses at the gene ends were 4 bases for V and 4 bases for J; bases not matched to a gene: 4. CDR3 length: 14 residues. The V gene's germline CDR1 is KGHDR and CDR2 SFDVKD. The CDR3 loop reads CATSDAGVADTQYF. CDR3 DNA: TGTGCCACCAGTGACGCGGGAGTCGCAGATACGCAGTATTTT.